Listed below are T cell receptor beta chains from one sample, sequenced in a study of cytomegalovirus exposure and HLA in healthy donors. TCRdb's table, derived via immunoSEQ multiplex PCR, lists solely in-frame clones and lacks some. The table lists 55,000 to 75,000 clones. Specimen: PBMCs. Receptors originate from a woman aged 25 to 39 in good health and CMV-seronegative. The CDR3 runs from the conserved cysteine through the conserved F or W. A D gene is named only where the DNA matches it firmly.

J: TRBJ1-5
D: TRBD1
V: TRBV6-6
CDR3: CASSYGDSTIKPQHF
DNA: TGTGCCAGCAGTTACGGGGACAGCACAATCAAGCCCCAGCATTTT

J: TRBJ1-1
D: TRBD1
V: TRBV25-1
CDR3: CASKQGVVAFF
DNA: TGTGCCAGCAAACAGGGGGTAGTAGCTTTCTTT

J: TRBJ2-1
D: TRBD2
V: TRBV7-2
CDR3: CASKDSSGGNEQFF
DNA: TGTGCCAGCAAAGACAGTAGCGGGGGAAATGAGCAGTTCTTC

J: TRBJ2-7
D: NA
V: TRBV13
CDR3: CASSLGSSYEQYF
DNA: TGTGCCAGCAGCTTAGGGAGCTCCTACGAGCAGTACTTC

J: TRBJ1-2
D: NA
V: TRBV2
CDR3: CASSELTPGYGYTF
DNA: TGTGCCAGCAGTGAACTGACACCGGGGTATGGCTACACCTTC

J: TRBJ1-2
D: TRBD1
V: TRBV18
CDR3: CASSRDSSYTF
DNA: TGTGCCAGCTCACGGGACAGTAGCTACACCTTC

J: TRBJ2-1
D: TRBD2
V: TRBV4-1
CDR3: CASSRDRGQGLAGTYNEQFF
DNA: TGCGCCAGCAGCCGAGACAGGGGGCAAGGACTAGCGGGGACCTACAATGAGCAGTTCTTC

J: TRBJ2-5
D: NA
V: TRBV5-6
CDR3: CASSSWTDLRETQYF
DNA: TGTGCCAGCAGCTCTTGGACGGACTTAAGGGAGACCCAGTACTTC

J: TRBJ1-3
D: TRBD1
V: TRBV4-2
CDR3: CASSQGQGGNTIYF
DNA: TGTGCCAGCAGCCAGGGACAGGGAGGAAACACCATATATTTT

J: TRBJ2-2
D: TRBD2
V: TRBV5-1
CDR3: CASSPGLAGGPSTGELFF
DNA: TGCGCCAGCAGCCCGGGACTAGCGGGAGGGCCCAGCACCGGGGAGCTGTTTTTT

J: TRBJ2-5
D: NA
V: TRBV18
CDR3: CASSPGGIAETQYF
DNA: TGTGCCAGCTCACCTGGGGGGATTGCGGAGACCCAGTACTTC

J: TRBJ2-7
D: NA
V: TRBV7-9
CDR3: CASSLTLSGDLSYEQYF
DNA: TGTGCCAGCAGCCTAACCCTGAGCGGAGATCTCTCCTACGAGCAGTACTTC

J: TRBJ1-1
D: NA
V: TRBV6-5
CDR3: CASSWGDTEAFF
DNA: TGTGCCAGCAGTTGGGGGGACACTGAAGCTTTCTTT